A single sample is the source of the 27 T cell receptor beta chains below, sequenced in a study of blood T cell repertoires in COVID-19. Method: immunoSEQ multiplex PCR; TCRdb's copy keeps in-frame clones and lacks some. The sample includes approximately 230,000 clones, just under 85% seen only once; the top ten take about 8.1%. Sequenced material: peripheral blood. These receptor sequences come from a man at least 80 years old with acute or convalescent COVID-19.

Ten or more counts support this clone. The chain combines TRBV27 with TRBJ2-3; TRBD1 matches 7 bases. J lost 0 bases, V lost 6 bases, and 6 bases had no gene match. This CDR3 is built from 15 residues. Germline V gene sequence: CDR1 MNHEY, CDR2 SMNVEV (reference sequence). For the CDR3, the DNA is TGTGCCAGCAGCCCTACAGGGGTTAGCACAGATACGCAGTATTTT. Amino acids: CASSPTGVSTDTQYF.

The DNA of the CDR3 is TGTGCCAGCAGCCCTTTGGACAGGGCTGCCGGGGAGCTGTTTTTT. It encodes CASSPLDRAAGELFF. The V and J genes are TRBV7-9 and TRBJ2-2; 8 bases agree with TRBD1. CDR1 and CDR2 from the germline V gene are SEHNR and FQNEAQ (reference sequence). V was pared by 5 bases and J by 6 bases, with 8 bases of the junction left unmatched. This CDR3 spans 15 amino acids.

This chain uses TRBV28 with TRBJ1-5; 7 nucleotides line up with TRBD1. The CDR3 has 15 amino acids. Per germline, CDR1 MDHEN and CDR2 SYDVKM. The junction had 8 bases not matched to a gene; V was cut back by 4 bases and J by 5 bases. The CDR3 coding sequence is TGTGCCAGCAGTTCGGCCGGGACAGCCTATCAGCCCCAGCATTTT. Protein: CASSSAGTAYQPQHF.

This clone has just a few counts. The chain uses TRBV21-1 and TRBJ1-1; the D segment call TRBD1 is taken from the table without a DNA check. TRBV21-1 is a documented pseudogene. This CDR3 comprises 15 residues. CDR3 nucleotides: TGTGCCAGCAACGACTCAGACAGGGGGCCCACTGAAGCTTTCTTT. Translation: CASNDSDRGPTEAFF.

V usage is TRBV6-4 and J usage is TRBJ2-3; TRBD1 matches 10 bases. With 6 bases clipped from V and 4 bases from J, the junction kept 10 bases outside the gene matches. The CDR3 runs 16 residues. The germline V gene encodes CDR1 MRHNA and CDR2 SNTAGT. The CDR3: CASRPLGQGSADTQYF. The DNA for the CDR3 is TGTGCCAGCAGACCACTGGGACAGGGGAGCGCAGATACGCAGTATTTT.

The rearrangement joins TRBV2 to TRBJ2-3; TRBD2 matches 11 bases. The trim removed 4 bases at V and 2 bases at J, leaving 8 bases unmatched. Looked up from germline, CDR1 is SNHLY and CDR2 is FYNNEI. The CDR3 covers 17 residues. The CDR3 nucleotides read TGTGCCAGCAGTGTCAACCTAGCGGGGGGTTACACAGATACGCAGTATTTT. Translated: CASSVNLAGGYTDTQYF.

V is TRBV2 and J is TRBJ1-2; 10 nucleotides align to TRBD1. Germline V gives CDR1 SNHLY, CDR2 FYNNEI. This CDR3 is built from 15 residues. The junction had 2 bases not matched to a gene; V was cut back by 3 bases and J by 1 base. CDR3 sequence: CASSEDRGFNYGYTF. The CDR3 DNA follows: TGTGCCAGCAGTGAGGACAGGGGGTTTAACTATGGCTACACCTTC.

The CDR3: CASSRTSGGPSGEQFF. For the CDR3, the DNA is TGTGCCAGCAGCCGAACTAGCGGGGGGCCGTCGGGGGAGCAGTTCTTC. The chain carries TRBV3-1 (or the pseudogene TRBV3-2) and TRBJ2-1; 12 nucleotides match TRBD2. CDR1 is LGHDT, CDR2 YNNKEL, per germline (reference sequence). CDR3 length equals 16 residues. The J segment lost 10 bases and the V segment lost 4 bases, leaving 11 bases of the junction unmatched.

The CDR3 DNA reads as TGTGCCAGCAGCCACGCCGGGACAGTGATCTCCTACGAGCAGTACTTC. It translates to CASSHAGTVISYEQYF. The rearrangement links TRBV3-1 (or the pseudogene TRBV3-2) to TRBJ2-7; 7 bases fit TRBD1. The CDR3 is made up of 16 amino acids. Germline loops: CDR1 LGHDT, CDR2 YNNKEL (reference sequence). J gave up 0 bases and V 3 bases, and 8 bases lay outside the gene matches.

V gene TRBV11-2 combines with J gene TRBJ2-3; no definite D call. This CDR3 spans 15 amino acids. The V end was cut by 4 bases, the J end by 4 bases, with 15 bases between. Germline CDR1 SGHAT, CDR2 FQNNGV. The chain's CDR3 is CASSSELFMADTQYF. CDR3 sequence (DNA): TGTGCCAGCAGCTCCGAACTATTTATGGCAGATACGCAGTATTTT. Looking up the rest from reference TRBV11-2 and TRBJ2-3 gives the full variable domain: EAGVAQSPRYKIIEKRQSVAFWCNPISGHATLYWYQQILGQGPKLLIQFQNNGVVDDSQLPKDRFSAERLKGVDSTLKIQPAKLEDSAVYLCASSSELFMADTQYFGPGTRLTVL.

The chain employs TRBV7-2 and TRBJ1-1, with TRBD1 identical over 9 bases. The germline V gene encodes CDR1 SGHTA and CDR2 FQGNSA. V shed 4 bases, J shed 5 bases, and the junction held 5 bases outside the gene matches. The CDR3 covers 14 residues. The CDR3 spells CASSWTGVRTEAFF. DNA for the CDR3: TGTGCCAGCAGCTGGACAGGGGTCCGGACTGAAGCTTTCTTT.

This clone is a singleton in its sample. The chain has TRBV9 and TRBJ2-2; D is ambiguous. V lost 0 bases and J 4 bases, leaving 13 bases between the germline ends. CDR3 length equals 16 residues. In germline, CDR1 is SGDLS, CDR2 YYNGEE. CDR3 in DNA: TGTGCCAGCAGCGTAGGTTGGGCTGGCAGCACCGGGGAGCTGTTTTTT. Translating it yields CASSVGWAGSTGELFF.

The CDR3 is CASSQQGYNQPQHF. CDR3 nucleotide sequence: TGTGCCAGCTCACAGCAGGGGTACAATCAGCCCCAGCATTTT. The chain employs TRBV18 and TRBJ1-5, with TRBD1 as a possible D gene (6 bases). Germline V gives CDR1 KGHSH, CDR2 LQKENI. V lost 4 bases and J 3 bases, leaving 10 bases between the germline ends. This CDR3 spans 14 amino acids.

This clone was recorded once. The gene calls are TRBV6-5 and TRBJ1-4; a possible D gene is TRBD1 (6 bases). The CDR3 loop spans 15 amino acids. Trimming took 6 bases from V and 3 from J, leaving 14 bases between them. The germline CDR1 and CDR2 sequences are MNHEY and SVGAGI. CDR3 nucleotide sequence: TGTGCCAGCAGGCTTGCGGGGGCGGCTAATGAAAAACTGTTTTTT. This codes for CASRLAGAANEKLFF.

This chain connects TRBV25-1 to TRBJ1-6, with 7 bases matching TRBD1. This CDR3 region has 14 residues. V shed 6 bases, J shed 6 bases, and the junction held 5 bases outside the gene matches. Germline CDR1 and CDR2: MGHDK and SYGVNS. In DNA form, the CDR3 reads TGTGCCAGCAGGCCGGGACAGCTTAATTCACCCCTCCACTTT. It translates to CASRPGQLNSPLHF.

The genes are TRBV6-6 and TRBJ1-1; a weak D match, TRBD1 (5 bases). Germline-derived CDR1 and CDR2 are MNHNY and SVGAGI (reference sequence). This CDR3 spans 14 amino acids. Trimming removed 6 bases from V and 0 bases from J, with 11 bases in between. This CDR3 reads CASRRPGVNTEAFF. The CDR3 DNA reads as TGTGCCAGCAGGCGTCCGGGGGTGAACACTGAAGCTTTCTTT.

This chain uses TRBV11-2 with TRBJ2-7, with D possibly TRBD2 on 6 matching bases. CDR3 length equals 15 residues. Trimming left V 5 bases short and J 7 bases short, with 21 bases between. CDR1 and CDR2 from the germline V gene are SGHAT and FQNNGV. This CDR3 reads CASSTHIGGLGEQYF. The DNA of the CDR3 is TGTGCCAGCAGCACACATATCGGGGGACTGGGGGAGCAGTACTTC.

This chain joins TRBV18 and TRBJ1-3; D not certain. The CDR3 runs 16 residues. With 3 bases removed from V and 0 bases from J, the gap between germline ends came to 12 bases. Germline CDR1 reads KGHSH; CDR2 reads LQKENI. CDR3 in amino acids: CASSPPGWHSGNTIYF. The CDR3 DNA sequence: TGTGCCAGCTCACCCCCGGGTTGGCACTCTGGAAACACCATATATTTT.

The chain recombines TRBV12-3 or TRBV12-4 with TRBJ1-5; no clear D gene. This CDR3 has 13 amino acids. Trimming left V 2 bases short and J 4 bases short, with 6 bases between. CDR3 protein: CASSLTDNQPQHF. In nucleotides, the CDR3 is TGTGCCAGCAGTTTAACAGATAATCAGCCCCAGCATTTT.

This chain joins TRBV4-1 and TRBJ2-3; D remains ambiguous. This CDR3 has 15 amino acids. Germline CDR1 and CDR2: MGHRA and YSYEKL. Trimming cost V 1 base and J 1 base, with 9 bases left between them. In DNA form, the CDR3 reads TGCGCCAGCAGCCAAGTGGGTCTAGGCACAGATACGCAGTATTTT. Translated: CASSQVGLGTDTQYF.

V usage is TRBV6-6 and J usage is TRBJ2-5; D is undetermined. V was pared by 0 bases and J by 2 bases, with 7 bases between. The CDR3 is 14 amino acids. Germline values: CDR1 MNHNY, CDR2 SVGAGI (reference sequence). The CDR3 DNA follows: TGTGCCAGCAGTTACTCCCGCGAACAAGAGACCCAGTACTTC. Residues: CASSYSREQETQYF.

This rearrangement joins TRBV11-2 to TRBJ2-5; 7 nucleotides align to TRBD1. V lost 0 bases and J lost 5; bases outside the gene matches: 3. Germline-derived CDR1 and CDR2 are SGHAT and FQNNGV. The CDR3 is 14 residues long. The CDR3 sequence is CASSLDRGSETQYF. CDR3 in DNA: TGTGCCAGCAGCTTAGACAGGGGGAGTGAGACCCAGTACTTC.

The chain recombines TRBV6-5 with TRBJ1-1; possible D gene TRBD1, 6 bases. The CDR3 spans 13 residues. V was trimmed by 10 bases and J by 3 bases, leaving 15 bases between them. Germline CDR1 and CDR2: MNHEY and SVGAGI. The CDR3 loop is CATHRGAHTEAFF. CDR3 DNA: TGTGCCACCCACCGGGGGGCGCACACTGAAGCTTTCTTT.

This chain links TRBV11-2 with TRBJ1-6, with 8 positions matching TRBD1. Trimming cost V 6 bases and J 4 bases; bases outside gene matches: 8. Germline assignment: CDR1 SGHAT and CDR2 FQNNGV. The CDR3 extends over 16 amino acids. The CDR3 bases are TGTGCCAGCAGACCCCGGGACAGGAGATATAATTCACCCCTCCACTTT. It specifies CASRPRDRRYNSPLHF.

The V gene is TRBV6-5, the J gene TRBJ1-1, with D tentatively TRBD1 (6 bases). Trimming left V 5 bases short and J 4 bases short, with 17 bases between. The germline gives CDR1 MNHEY, CDR2 SVGAGI. The CDR3 extends over 15 amino acids. CDR3 region: CASSRYSGVGTEAFF. CDR3 in DNA: TGTGCCAGCAGTAGATACTCAGGGGTGGGCACTGAAGCTTTCTTT.

A single count supports this clone. The chain joins TRBV18 to TRBJ1-5, with D hard to call. The CDR3 length is 15 residues. V was cut by 1 base and J by 1 base, with 8 bases left in between. Germline lookup yields CDR1 KGHSH and CDR2 LQKENI. In DNA, the CDR3 is TGTGCCAGCTCACCACATGCGACAAGCAATCAGCCCCAGCATTTT. This gives the protein CASSPHATSNQPQHF.

This chain joins TRBV5-5 and TRBJ2-7; D perhaps matches TRBD2 (5 bases). In germline, CDR1 is SGHKS, CDR2 YYEKEE (reference sequence). The CDR3 length is 13 residues. V was trimmed by 1 base and J by 3 bases, leaving 8 bases between them. The CDR3 DNA is TGTGCCAGCAGCTTGACCGGGAACTACGAGCAGTACTTC. Protein product: CASSLTGNYEQYF.